A selection of T cell receptor beta chains follows, all from one sample in a study of regulatory T cells in long-lasting Graves disease. Each CDR3 protein is one row after TCRdb ran MiXCR on the multiplex PCR reads. The top ten hold 8.9% of the sample, which has about 520,000 distinct CDR3 sequences, 12% seen once. The same sample was also used in a study of T cells in Graves' hyperthyroidism and ophthalmopathy.

Sequences were derived from peripheral blood mononuclear cells (PBMCs), sampled at new diagnosis, from a patient treated with antithyroid drugs. These receptors all come from a woman aged 25 to 45 with Graves disease. Both conserved end residues are part of each CDR3. D genes are given only for firm matches. Size is omitted from some rows. Given values are once, few, many or a class for expanded clones.

d_call	v_call	j_call	clone_size	cdr3_nt	cdr3_aa
NA	TRBV7-2	TRBJ2-5	many	TGTGCCAGCAGCTTACCTAGCCGGGAGACCCAGTACTTC	CASSLPSRETQYF
NA	TRBV7-2	TRBJ1-1	many	TGTGCCAGCAGCTTTCACACGAACACTGAAGCTTTCTTT	CASSFHTNTEAFF
NA	TRBV4-1	TRBJ2-4	few	TGCGCCAGCAGCCATCCAGGGGACCTCAACATTCAGTACTTC	CASSHPGDLNIQYF
TRBD2	TRBV10-2	TRBJ2-7	NA	TGCGCCAGCTCCATTAGACCTAGCGGGAAATTCTACGAGCAGTACTTC	CASSIRPSGKFYEQYF
NA	TRBV6-5	TRBJ2-7	many	TGTGCCAGCAGTTACGGCCGCCCCTACGAGCAGTACTTC	CASSYGRPYEQYF
NA	TRBV20-1	TRBJ1-1	many	TGCAGTGCTAGATGGCGGGGGCGGCTCACTGAAGCTTTCTTT	CSARWRGRLTEAFF
NA	TRBV6-2/TRBV6-3	TRBJ2-5	NA	TGTGCCAGCAGCCAACGCAGGGAGACCCAGTACTTC	CASSQRRETQYF
NA	TRBV20-1	TRBJ1-2	many	TGCAGTGCTAGGTTGCCAACTGTTAACTATGGCTACACCTTC	CSARLPTVNYGYTF
TRBD1	TRBV29-1	TRBJ1-3	NA	TGCAGCGTTGCATGGGGACAGGGCCGGGGAAACACCATATATTTT	CSVAWGQGRGNTIYF
TRBD1	TRBV5-1	TRBJ1-1	many	TGCGCCAGCAGCGCGGACAGGCGGCTTGAAACGGGGGCTTTCTTT	CASSADRRLETGAFF
NA	TRBV2	TRBJ1-3	many	TGTGCCAGCAGTGTTTGGGCGGTCGGAAACACCATATATTTT	CASSVWAVGNTIYF
NA	TRBV2	TRBJ1-2	many	TGTGCCAGCAGTGAATCCAGGGTGGGAGGCTACACCTTC	CASSESRVGGYTF
NA	TRBV3-1	TRBJ1-1	NA	TGTGCCAGCAGCCAAGGAGGGTTGGGACCAGGGGTTGAAGCTTTCTTT	CASSQGGLGPGVEAFF
NA	TRBV7-8	TRBJ1-1	few	TGTGCCAGCAGGGGGGGGGGCAATGCTGAAGCTTTCTTT	CASRGGGNAEAFF
NA	TRBV28	TRBJ2-6	many	TGTGCCAGCAGTCCGCGACGGTTCTCTGGGGCCAACGTCCTGACTTTC	CASSPRRFSGANVLTF
NA	TRBV12-3/TRBV12-4	TRBJ1-3	few	TGTGCCAGCAGTTTAGCTGGACAGGGAAACACCATATATTTT	CASSLAGQGNTIYF
NA	TRBV29-1	TRBJ2-5	many	TGCAGCGTTGAGTCGCCTAGCGAAGAGACCCAGTACTTC	CSVESPSEETQYF
TRBD1	TRBV5-5	TRBJ2-5	NA	TGTGCCAGCAGTAGAACGGGACAGGGAGGGACCCAGTACTTC	CASSRTGQGGTQYF
TRBD1	TRBV18	TRBJ1-5	many	TGTGCCAGCTCACCAGGACAGGGATTTCAGCCCCAGCATTTT	CASSPGQGFQPQHF
TRBD2	TRBV5-4	TRBJ2-1	NA	TGTGCCAGCAGCCGGACTAGCGGACCCTACAATGAGCAGTTCTTC	CASSRTSGPYNEQFF
TRBD2	TRBV4-3	TRBJ2-4	NA	TGCGCCAGCAGCCTCGGGACGGGGGGTGGAGGTAACATTCAGTACTTC	CASSLGTGGGGNIQYF
TRBD1	TRBV3-1	TRBJ1-2	many	TGTGCCAGCAGCCAAGAAGAGGGGGCTCTCTATGGCTACACCTTC	CASSQEEGALYGYTF
NA	TRBV29-1	TRBJ1-5	few	TGCAGCGTTGGGGAGAATGGGCAGCCCCAGCATTTT	CSVGENGQPQHF
NA	TRBV6-2/TRBV6-3	TRBJ2-2	many	TGTGCCAGCAGTTACGACTCTAACACCGGGGAGCTGTTTTTT	CASSYDSNTGELFF
NA	TRBV6-2/TRBV6-3	TRBJ1-1	NA	TGTGCCAGCAGTGAAGCCGGGGTTCAGAACACTGAAGCTTTCTTT	CASSEAGVQNTEAFF
NA	TRBV30	TRBJ2-1	NA	TGTGCCTGGAGTGTCAGTGACTACCAGAATGAGCAGTTCTTC	CAWSVSDYQNEQFF